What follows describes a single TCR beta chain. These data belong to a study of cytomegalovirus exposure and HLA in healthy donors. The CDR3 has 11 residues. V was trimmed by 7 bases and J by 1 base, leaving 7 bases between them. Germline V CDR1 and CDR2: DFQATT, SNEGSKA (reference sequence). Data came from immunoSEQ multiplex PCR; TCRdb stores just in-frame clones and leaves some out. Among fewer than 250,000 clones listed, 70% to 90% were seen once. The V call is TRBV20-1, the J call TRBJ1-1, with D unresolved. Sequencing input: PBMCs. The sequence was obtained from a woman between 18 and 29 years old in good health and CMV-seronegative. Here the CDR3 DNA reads TGCAGTGTGAGGCCGAACACTGAAGCTTTCTTT. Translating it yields CSVRPNTEAFF.